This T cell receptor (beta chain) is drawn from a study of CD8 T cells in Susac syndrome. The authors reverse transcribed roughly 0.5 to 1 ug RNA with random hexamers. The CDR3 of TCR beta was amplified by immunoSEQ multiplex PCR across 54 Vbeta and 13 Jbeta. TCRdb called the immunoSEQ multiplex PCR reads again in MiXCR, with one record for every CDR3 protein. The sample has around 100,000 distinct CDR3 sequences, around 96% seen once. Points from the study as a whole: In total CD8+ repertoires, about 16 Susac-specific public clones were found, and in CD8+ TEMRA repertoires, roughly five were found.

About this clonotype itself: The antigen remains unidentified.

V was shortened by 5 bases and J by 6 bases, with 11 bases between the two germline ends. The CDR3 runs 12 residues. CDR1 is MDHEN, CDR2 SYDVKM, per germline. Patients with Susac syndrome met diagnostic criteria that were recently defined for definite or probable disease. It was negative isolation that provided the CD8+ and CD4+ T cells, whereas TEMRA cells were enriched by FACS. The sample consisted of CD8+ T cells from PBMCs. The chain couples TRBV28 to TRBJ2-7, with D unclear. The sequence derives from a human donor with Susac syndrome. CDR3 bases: TGTGCCAGCAGTCAGCTTCTTGGCGAGCAGTACTTC. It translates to CASSQLLGEQYF.